A single sample gave rise to the 15 T cell receptor beta chains below, sequenced in a study of cytomegalovirus exposure and HLA in healthy donors. PCR primers comprised 60 Vbeta and 13 Jbeta primers. Using immunoSEQ multiplex PCR, the repertoire was profiled, and TCRdb retains in-frame clones only, with some absent. The sample contains 120,000 or so clones, about 80% of which appear only once. The material sequenced was PBMCs. All receptors come from a human donor in good health.

This clone was observed a single time. The V and J genes are TRBV7-9 and TRBJ2-5, with TRBD2 as a possible D gene (6 bases). V was shortened by 5 bases and J by 4 bases, with 8 bases between the two germline ends. Germline V CDR1 and CDR2: SEHNR, FQNEAQ (reference sequence). The CDR3 contains 12 residues. The CDR3 coding sequence is TGTGCCAGCAGCCCGGGACTAGAGACCCAGTACTTC. Its protein product is CASSPGLETQYF.

This chain uses TRBV4-1 with TRBJ1-1; D unresolved. Germline CDR1 and CDR2: MGHRA and YSYEKL. The CDR3 is made up of 15 amino acids. V was clipped by 1 base and J by 4 bases, with 13 bases between them. DNA of the CDR3: TGCGCCAGCAGCCAAGTTCCGGGGTTTGCCACTGAAGCTTTCTTT. Amino acids: CASSQVPGFATEAFF.

This clone appeared once. The chain is built from TRBV28 and TRBJ1-1, with D hard to call. The ends were cut back, 3 bases at V and 1 base at J, with 6 bases in the middle. The CDR3 length is 13 residues. Germline CDR1 reads MDHEN; CDR2 reads SYDVKM. CDR3 nucleotides: TGTGCCAGCAGTTTCCCCCGGAACACTGAAGCTTTCTTT. Protein product: CASSFPRNTEAFF.

This chain uses TRBV18 with TRBJ2-3; 8 bases line up with TRBD2. CDR1 and CDR2 (germline): KGHSH, LQKENI. V lost 3 bases and J lost 4; bases outside the gene matches: 9. The CDR3 covers 16 residues. In nucleotides, the CDR3 is TGTGCCAGCTCACCGCACGGGGGGGGGCCTGCAGATACGCAGTATTTT. This gives the protein CASSPHGGGPADTQYF.

CDR3 residues: CASSFGGGPGETQYF. DNA for the CDR3: TGTGCCAGCAGCTTTGGGGGGGGGCCGGGGGAGACCCAGTACTTC. This chain connects TRBV5-4 to TRBJ2-5; weak D call: TRBD2 (7 bases). CDR1 is SGHNT and CDR2 is YYREEE in the germline V gene (reference sequence). V lost 2 bases to trimming and J lost 5 bases, with 16 bases between them. The CDR3 contains 15 residues.

The chain uses TRBV6-1 and TRBJ1-6, with D possibly TRBD1 on 5 matching bases. The CDR3 extends over 17 amino acids. Trimming shortened V by 4 bases and J by 7 bases, and 20 bases separated the two germline ends. Per the germline V gene, CDR1 is MNHNS and CDR2 is SASEGT. CDR3 sequence reads: CASSVPYGGQGNSPLHF. The CDR3 DNA reads TGTGCCAGCAGTGTACCCTACGGCGGACAAGGGAATTCACCCCTCCACTTT.

This chain links TRBV5-6 with TRBJ1-5; D perhaps matches TRBD1 (6 bases). Per the germline V gene, CDR1 is SGHDT and CDR2 is YYEEEE. The CDR3 extends over 15 amino acids. Trimming stripped 0 bases from V and 1 base from J, with 8 bases between. This chain's CDR3 is CASSLGGPSNQPQHF. DNA for the CDR3: TGTGCCAGCAGCTTGGGGGGGCCCAGCAATCAGCCCCAGCATTTT.

The V gene is TRBV7-8, the J gene TRBJ1-2; 12 bases match TRBD1. The CDR3 runs 17 residues. The J segment lost 5 bases and the V segment lost 2 bases, leaving 9 bases of the junction unmatched. Germline CDR1 is SGHVS and CDR2 is FQNEAQ. The CDR3 is CASSLMGQGALLYGYTF. In nucleotides, the CDR3 is TGTGCCAGCAGCTTAATGGGACAGGGGGCCCTATTATATGGCTACACCTTC.

CDR3 loop: CASSIVEGGNQPQHF. CDR3 coding DNA: TGTGCCAGTAGTATCGTTGAAGGGGGCAATCAGCCCCAGCATTTT. This rearrangement joins TRBV19 to TRBJ1-5; perhaps TRBD1 as D (5 bases). Trimming removed 3 bases from V and 2 bases from J, with 11 bases in between. CDR3 length equals 15 residues. The V gene's germline CDR1 is LNHDA and CDR2 SQIVND (reference sequence). The full variable domain, rest sourced from reference TRBV19 and TRBJ1-5, is DGGITQSPKYLFRKEGQNVTLSCEQNLNHDAMYWYRQDPGQGLRLIYYSQIVNDFQKGDIAEGYSVSREKKESFPLTVTSAQKNPTAFYLCASSIVEGGNQPQHFGDGTRLSIL.

The genes are TRBV18 and TRBJ2-1; TRBD1 matches at 8 bases. J gave up 7 bases and V 3 bases, and 8 bases lay outside the gene matches. The CDR3 totals 15 residues. The germline gives CDR1 KGHSH, CDR2 LQKENI. DNA of the CDR3: TGTGCCAGCTCACCGATGGACAGGGCGGGGAATGAGCAGTTCTTC. Its translation is CASSPMDRAGNEQFF.

This clone has only one observation. The chain joins TRBV5-1 to TRBJ1-2; tentative D call: TRBD1 (5 bases). Germline V CDR1 and CDR2: SGHRS, YFSETQ. The CDR3 consists of 17 residues. The V end was cut by 1 base, the J end by 6 bases, with 22 bases between. The CDR3: CASSLTPGFRGIDGYTF. The DNA of the CDR3 is TGCGCCAGCAGCTTGACCCCAGGGTTTCGGGGGATAGATGGCTACACCTTC.

Of note for this clone: Other DNA sequences from this sample encode an identical CDR3 as well. V gene TRBV18 combines with J gene TRBJ2-1; no definite D call. V was clipped by 6 bases and J by 8 bases, with 11 bases between them. The germline CDR1 and CDR2 sequences are KGHSH and LQKENI. CDR3 length: 12 residues. CDR3 coding DNA: TGTGCCAGCTCCCCCCAGATCTATGAGCAGTTCTTC. This gives the protein CASSPQIYEQFF.

The V gene is TRBV7-2, the J gene TRBJ2-2, with TRBD2 identical over 9 bases. Unmatched junction bases numbered 7, after V lost 5 bases and J lost 6 bases. The CDR3 covers 15 residues. Germline V lookup: CDR1 SGHTA, CDR2 FQGNSA. The CDR3 is CASSTGLALAGELFF. CDR3 DNA sequence: TGTGCCAGCAGCACCGGACTAGCGTTGGCCGGGGAGCTGTTTTTT.

The chain is built from TRBV5-8 and TRBJ1-5, with a tentative D call TRBD1 (6 bases). CDR1 is SGHTS, CDR2 YDEGEE, per germline. The CDR3 spans 12 residues. The germline V and J ends were trimmed by 3 bases and 6 bases, with 7 bases remaining between them. CDR3 DNA: TGTGCCAGCAGCTACAGGGCTCAGCCCCAGCATTTT. Encoded protein: CASSYRAQPQHF. Filled out from reference TRBV5-8 and TRBJ1-5, the complete variable domain reads EAGVTQSPTHLIKTRGQQATLRCSPISGHTSVYWYQQALGLGLQFLLWYDEGEERNRGNFPPRFSGRQFPNYSSELNVNALELEDSALYLCASSYRAQPQHFGDGTRLSIL.

The genes are TRBV9 and TRBJ2-2; 8 bases fit TRBD2. Germline CDR1 SGDLS, CDR2 YYNGEE. The CDR3 length is 15 residues. With 4 bases clipped from V and 6 bases from J, the junction kept 8 bases outside the gene matches. In DNA form, the CDR3 reads TGTGCCAGCAGCTACGGACGGGGGGGCCCCGGGGAGCTGTTTTTT. It is translated as CASSYGRGGPGELFF. The whole variable domain, filled in from reference TRBV9 and TRBJ2-2, reads DSGVTQTPKHLITATGQRVTLRCSPRSGDLSVYWYQQSLDQGLQFLIQYYNGEERAKGNILERFSAQQFPDLHSELNLSSLELGDSALYFCASSYGRGGPGELFFGEGSRLTVL.